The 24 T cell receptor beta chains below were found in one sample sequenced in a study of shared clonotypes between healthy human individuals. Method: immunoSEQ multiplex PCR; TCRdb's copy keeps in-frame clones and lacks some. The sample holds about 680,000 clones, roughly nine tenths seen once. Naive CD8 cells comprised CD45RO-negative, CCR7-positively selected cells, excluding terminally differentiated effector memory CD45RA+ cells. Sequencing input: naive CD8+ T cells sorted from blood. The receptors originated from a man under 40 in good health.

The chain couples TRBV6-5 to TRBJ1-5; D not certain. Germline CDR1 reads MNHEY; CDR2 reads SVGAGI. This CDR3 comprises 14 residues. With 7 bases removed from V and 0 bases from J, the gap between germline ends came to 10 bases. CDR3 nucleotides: TGTGCCAGCAAGCGGAGGGATAGCAATCAGCCCCAGCATTTT. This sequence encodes CASKRRDSNQPQHF.

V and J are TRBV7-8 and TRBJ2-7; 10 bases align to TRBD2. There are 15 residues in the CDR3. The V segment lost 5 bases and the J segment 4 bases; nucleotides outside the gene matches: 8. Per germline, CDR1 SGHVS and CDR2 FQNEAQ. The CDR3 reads CASSPEASGSYEQYF. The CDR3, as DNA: TGTGCCAGCAGCCCAGAGGCTAGCGGGAGTTACGAGCAGTACTTC. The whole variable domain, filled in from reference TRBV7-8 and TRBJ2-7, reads GAGVSQSPRYKVAKRGQDVALRCDPISGHVSLFWYQQALGQGPEFLTYFQNEAQLDKSGLPSDRFFAERPEGSVSTLKIQRTQQEDSAVYLCASSPEASGSYEQYFGPGTRLTVT.

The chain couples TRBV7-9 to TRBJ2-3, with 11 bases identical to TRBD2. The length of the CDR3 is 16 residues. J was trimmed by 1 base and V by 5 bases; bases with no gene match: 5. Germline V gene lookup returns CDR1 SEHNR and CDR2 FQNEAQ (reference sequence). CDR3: CASSDTSGSRTDTQYF. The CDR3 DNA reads TGTGCCAGCAGCGATACTAGCGGGAGCCGCACAGATACGCAGTATTTT.

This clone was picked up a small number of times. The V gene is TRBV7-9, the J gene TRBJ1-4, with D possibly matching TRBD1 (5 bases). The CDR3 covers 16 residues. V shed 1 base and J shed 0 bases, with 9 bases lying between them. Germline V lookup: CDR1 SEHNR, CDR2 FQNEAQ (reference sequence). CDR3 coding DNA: TGTGCCAGCAGCTTAGTCCAGGGTGCAACTAATGAAAAACTGTTTTTT. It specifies CASSLVQGATNEKLFF. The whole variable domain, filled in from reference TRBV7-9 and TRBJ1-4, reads DTGVSQNPRHKITKRGQNVTFRCDPISEHNRLYWYRQTLGQGPEFLTYFQNEAQLEKSRLLSDRFSAERPKGSFSTLEIQRTEQGDSAMYLCASSLVQGATNEKLFFGSGTQLSVL.

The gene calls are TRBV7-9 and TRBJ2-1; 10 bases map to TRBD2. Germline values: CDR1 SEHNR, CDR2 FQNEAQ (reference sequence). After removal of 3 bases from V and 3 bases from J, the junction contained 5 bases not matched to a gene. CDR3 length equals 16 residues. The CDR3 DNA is TGTGCCAGCAGCTTTCCAGCGGGAGGGGACTACAATGAGCAGTTCTTC. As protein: CASSFPAGGDYNEQFF.

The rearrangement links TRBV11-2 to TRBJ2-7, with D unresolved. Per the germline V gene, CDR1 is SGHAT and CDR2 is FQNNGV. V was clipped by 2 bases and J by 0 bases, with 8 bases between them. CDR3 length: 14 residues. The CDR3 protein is CASSLSPGSYEQYF. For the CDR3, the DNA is TGTGCCAGCAGCTTAAGTCCGGGCTCCTACGAGCAGTACTTC.

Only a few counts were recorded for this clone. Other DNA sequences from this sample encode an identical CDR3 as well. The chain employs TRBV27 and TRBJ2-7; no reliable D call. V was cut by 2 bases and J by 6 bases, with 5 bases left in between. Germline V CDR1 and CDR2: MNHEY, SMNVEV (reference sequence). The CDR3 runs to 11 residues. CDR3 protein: CASSLGAEQYF. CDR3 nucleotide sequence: TGTGCCAGCAGTTTAGGTGCCGAGCAGTACTTC.

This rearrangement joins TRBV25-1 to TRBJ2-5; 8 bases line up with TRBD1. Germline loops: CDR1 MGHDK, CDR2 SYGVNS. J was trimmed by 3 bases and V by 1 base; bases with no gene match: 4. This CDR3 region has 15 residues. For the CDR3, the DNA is TGTGCCAGCAGTGAATGGGACAGGATTAAAGAGACCCAGTACTTC. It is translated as CASSEWDRIKETQYF.

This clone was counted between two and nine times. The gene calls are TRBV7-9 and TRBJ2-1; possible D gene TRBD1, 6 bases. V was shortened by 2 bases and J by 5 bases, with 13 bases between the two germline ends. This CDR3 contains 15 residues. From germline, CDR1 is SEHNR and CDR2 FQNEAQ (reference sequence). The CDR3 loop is CASSLRQADNNEQFF. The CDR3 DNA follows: TGTGCCAGCAGCTTAAGACAGGCAGATAACAATGAGCAGTTCTTC.

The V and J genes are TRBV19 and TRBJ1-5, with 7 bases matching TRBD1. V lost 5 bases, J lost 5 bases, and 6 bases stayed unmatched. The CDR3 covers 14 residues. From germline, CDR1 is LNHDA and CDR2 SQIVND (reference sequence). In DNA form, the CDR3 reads TGTGCCAGTAGTGTCGACAGGGCCTATCAGCCCCAGCATTTT. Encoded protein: CASSVDRAYQPQHF.

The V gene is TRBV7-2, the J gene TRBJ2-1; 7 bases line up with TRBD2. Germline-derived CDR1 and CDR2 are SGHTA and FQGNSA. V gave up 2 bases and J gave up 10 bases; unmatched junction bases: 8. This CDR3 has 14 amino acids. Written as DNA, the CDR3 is TGTGCCAGCAGCTTATCGAGCGGGGTGATCGAGCAGTTCTTC. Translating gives CASSLSSGVIEQFF. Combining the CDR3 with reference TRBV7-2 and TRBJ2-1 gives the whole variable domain GAGVSQSPSNKVTEKGKDVELRCDPISGHTALYWYRQSLGQGLEFLIYFQGNSAPDKSGLPSDRFSAERTGGSVSTLTIQRTQQEDSAVYLCASSLSSGVIEQFFGPGTRLTVL.

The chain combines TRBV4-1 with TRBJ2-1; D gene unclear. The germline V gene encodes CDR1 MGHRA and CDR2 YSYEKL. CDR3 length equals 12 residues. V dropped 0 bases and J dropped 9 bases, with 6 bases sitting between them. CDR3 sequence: CASSQDRSEQFF. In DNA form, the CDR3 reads TGCGCCAGCAGCCAAGACAGATCTGAGCAGTTCTTC.

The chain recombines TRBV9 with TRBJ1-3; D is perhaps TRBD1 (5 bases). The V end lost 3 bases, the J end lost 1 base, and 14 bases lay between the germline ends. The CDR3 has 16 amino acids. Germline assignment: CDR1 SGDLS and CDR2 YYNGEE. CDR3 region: CASSGTGEGSGNTIYF. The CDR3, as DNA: TGTGCCAGCAGCGGGACGGGGGAAGGTTCTGGAAACACCATATATTTT.

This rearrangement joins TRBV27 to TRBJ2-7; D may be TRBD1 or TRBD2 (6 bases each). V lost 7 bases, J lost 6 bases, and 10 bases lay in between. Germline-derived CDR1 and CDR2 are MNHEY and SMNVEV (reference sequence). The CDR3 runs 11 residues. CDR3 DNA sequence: TGTGCCAGCATCAAGGGGGGCGAGCAGTACTTC. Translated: CASIKGGEQYF.

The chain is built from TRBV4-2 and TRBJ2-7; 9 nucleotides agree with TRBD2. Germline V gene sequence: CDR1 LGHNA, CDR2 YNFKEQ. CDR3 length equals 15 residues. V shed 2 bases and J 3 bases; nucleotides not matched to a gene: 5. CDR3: CASSQKREARYEQYF. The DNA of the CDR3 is TGTGCCAGCAGCCAAAAGCGGGAGGCCCGCTACGAGCAGTACTTC.

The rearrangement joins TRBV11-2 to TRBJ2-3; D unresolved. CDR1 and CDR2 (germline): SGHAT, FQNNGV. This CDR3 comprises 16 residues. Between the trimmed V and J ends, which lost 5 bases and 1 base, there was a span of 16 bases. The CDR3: CASSQTIFGGTDTQYF. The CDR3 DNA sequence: TGTGCCAGCAGCCAGACCATTTTCGGAGGCACAGATACGCAGTATTTT.

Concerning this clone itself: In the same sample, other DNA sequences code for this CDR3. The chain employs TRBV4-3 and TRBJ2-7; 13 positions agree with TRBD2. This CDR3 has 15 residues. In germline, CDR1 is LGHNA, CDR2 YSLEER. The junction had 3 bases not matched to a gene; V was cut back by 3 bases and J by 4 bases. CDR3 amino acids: CASSQGTSGIYEQYF. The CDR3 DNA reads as TGCGCCAGCAGCCAGGGGACTAGCGGGATATACGAGCAGTACTTC.

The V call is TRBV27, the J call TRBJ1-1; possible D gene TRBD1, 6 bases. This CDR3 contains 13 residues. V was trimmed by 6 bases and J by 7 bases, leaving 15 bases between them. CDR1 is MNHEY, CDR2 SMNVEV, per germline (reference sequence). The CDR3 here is CASSLGGGGEAFF. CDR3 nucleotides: TGTGCCAGCAGCCTGGGGGGGGGCGGTGAAGCTTTCTTT.

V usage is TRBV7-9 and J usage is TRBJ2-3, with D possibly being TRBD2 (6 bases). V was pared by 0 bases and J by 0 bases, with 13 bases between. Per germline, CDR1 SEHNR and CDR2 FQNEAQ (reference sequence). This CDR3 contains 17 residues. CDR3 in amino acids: CASSLARLGTSTDTQYF. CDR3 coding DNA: TGTGCCAGCAGCTTAGCGAGGCTTGGGACTAGCACAGATACGCAGTATTTT. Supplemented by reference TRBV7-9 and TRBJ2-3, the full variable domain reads DTGVSQNPRHKITKRGQNVTFRCDPISEHNRLYWYRQTLGQGPEFLTYFQNEAQLEKSRLLSDRFSAERPKGSFSTLEIQRTEQGDSAMYLCASSLARLGTSTDTQYFGPGTRLTVL.

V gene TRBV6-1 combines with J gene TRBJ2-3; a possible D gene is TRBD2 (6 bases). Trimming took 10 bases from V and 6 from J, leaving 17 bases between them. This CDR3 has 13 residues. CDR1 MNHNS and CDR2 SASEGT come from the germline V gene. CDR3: CATTGDLSDTQYF. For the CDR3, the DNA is TGTGCCACCACGGGGGACCTCAGTGATACGCAGTATTTT.

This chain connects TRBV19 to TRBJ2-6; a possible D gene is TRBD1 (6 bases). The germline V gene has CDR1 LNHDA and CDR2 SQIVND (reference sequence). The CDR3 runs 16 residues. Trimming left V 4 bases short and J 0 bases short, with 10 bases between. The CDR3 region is CASSTDSGSGANVLTF. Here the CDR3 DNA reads TGTGCCAGTAGTACGGACAGTGGCTCTGGGGCCAACGTCCTGACTTTC. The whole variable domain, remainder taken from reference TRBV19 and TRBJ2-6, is DGGITQSPKYLFRKEGQNVTLSCEQNLNHDAMYWYRQDPGQGLRLIYYSQIVNDFQKGDIAEGYSVSREKKESFPLTVTSAQKNPTAFYLCASSTDSGSGANVLTFGAGSRLTVL.

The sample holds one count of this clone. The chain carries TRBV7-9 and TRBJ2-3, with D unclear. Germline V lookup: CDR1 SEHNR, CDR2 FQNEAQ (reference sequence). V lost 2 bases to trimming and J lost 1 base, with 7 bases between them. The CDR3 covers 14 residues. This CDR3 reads CASSLMAGTDTQYF. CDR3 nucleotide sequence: TGTGCCAGCAGCTTAATGGCGGGCACAGATACGCAGTATTTT.

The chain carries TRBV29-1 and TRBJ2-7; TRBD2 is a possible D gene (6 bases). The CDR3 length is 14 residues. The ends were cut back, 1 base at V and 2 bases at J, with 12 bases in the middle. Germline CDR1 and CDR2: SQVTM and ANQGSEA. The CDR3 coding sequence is TGCAGCGTTGAAGTTTCGGGAGCGACCTACGAGCAGTACTTC. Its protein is CSVEVSGATYEQYF.

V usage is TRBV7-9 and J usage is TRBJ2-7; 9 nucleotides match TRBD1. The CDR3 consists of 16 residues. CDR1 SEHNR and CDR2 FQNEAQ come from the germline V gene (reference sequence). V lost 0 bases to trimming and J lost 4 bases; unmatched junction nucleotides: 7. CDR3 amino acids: CASSLAPGQGPYEQYF. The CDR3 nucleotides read TGTGCCAGCAGCTTAGCCCCGGGACAGGGTCCTTACGAGCAGTACTTC.